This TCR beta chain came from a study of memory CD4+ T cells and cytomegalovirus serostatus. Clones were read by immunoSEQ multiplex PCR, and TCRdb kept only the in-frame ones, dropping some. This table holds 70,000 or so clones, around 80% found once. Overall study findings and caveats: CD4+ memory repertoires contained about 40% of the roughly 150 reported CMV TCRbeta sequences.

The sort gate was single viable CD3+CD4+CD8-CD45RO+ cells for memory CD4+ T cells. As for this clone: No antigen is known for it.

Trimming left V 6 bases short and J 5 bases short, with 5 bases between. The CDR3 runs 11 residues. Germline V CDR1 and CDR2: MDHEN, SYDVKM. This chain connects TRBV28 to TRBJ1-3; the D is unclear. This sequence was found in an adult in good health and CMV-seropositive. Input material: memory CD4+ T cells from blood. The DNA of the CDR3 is TGTGCCAGCAGAGCGAGAAACACCATATATTTT. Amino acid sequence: CASRARNTIYF.